This T cell receptor (beta chain) was sequenced during a study of control samples from healthy donors and cancer patients. Some clones are missing from TCRdb's copy, which holds only in-frame ones; the method was immunoSEQ multiplex PCR. This sample has over 100,000 clones, with more than 80% found just once. The CDR3 is made up of 13 amino acids. V dropped 4 bases and J dropped 8 bases, with 12 bases sitting between them. Germline lookup yields CDR1 LNHDA and CDR2 SQIVND (reference sequence). Sequencing used blood. This chain joins TRBV19 and TRBJ2-1; a possible D gene is TRBD2 (6 bases). The TCR was taken from a man in his forties in good health. The CDR3 is CASSRPPGDEQFF. Written as DNA, the CDR3 is TGTGCCAGTAGTAGACCACCGGGGGATGAGCAGTTCTTC.